One TCR beta chain is described in this entry. These data come from a study of blood T cell repertoires in COVID-19. Original processing notes: Amplification of reference gene primers provided the estimated nucleated cell counts. Measured with immunoSEQ multiplex PCR; TCRdb has only the in-frame clones, and not every one. The V and J calls and clone size are taken from that table; D and trimming were inferred from the DNA. The sample comprises tens of thousands of clones, nearly 90% of which are singletons, and 3.5% rests with the top ten. The sequenced material came from peripheral blood. The receptor was isolated from a man over 45 with active COVID-19.

Written as DNA, the CDR3 is TGTGCCAGCAGCCAAGCGCGTGGGAGCGGGGGGGAAACTGATACGCAGTATTTT. Encoded protein: CASSQARGSGGETDTQYF. This chain uses TRBV3-1 (or the pseudogene TRBV3-2) with TRBJ2-3; the match to TRBD2 covers 10 bases. The V gene end was trimmed by 1 base and the J gene end by 6 bases; junction bases not matched to a gene: 13. The CDR3 loop spans 18 amino acids. In germline, CDR1 is LGHDT, CDR2 YNNKEL (reference sequence).